These 10 T cell receptor beta chains were all obtained from the same sample, sequenced in a study of post-analysis software for immune sequencing data. Study-wide results and caveats: TRBV5-6, TRBV5-1 and TRBV20-1 belonged to a set of about five TRBV segments that were more frequent in patients than controls.

Their antigens are not known. Each TCR beta cDNA library carried unique molecular identifiers. MiXCR, run by TCRdb on the PCR reads, gives a single entry per CDR3 protein. The top ten clones hold about 11% of a sample with 600,000 to 700,000 distinct CDR3 sequences, roughly three fifths of them seen once. The specimen sequenced was blood. These TCRs come from a girl aged 2-10 years with multiple sclerosis.

The V call is TRBV20-1, the J call TRBJ2-7; 8 nucleotides line up with TRBD1. Germline loops: CDR1 DFQATT, CDR2 SNEGSKA (reference sequence). This CDR3 is built from 13 residues. The V segment lost 4 bases and the J segment 0 bases; nucleotides outside the gene matches: 2. The CDR3 nucleotides are TGCAGTGCTAACCAGGGGGCCTCCTACGAGCAGTACTTC. Encoded protein: CSANQGASYEQYF.

This rearrangement joins TRBV7-2 to TRBJ2-1, with TRBD1 matching 10 bases. V shed 6 bases, J shed 7 bases, and the junction held 12 bases outside the gene matches. In germline, CDR1 is SGHTA, CDR2 FQGNSA. This CDR3 has 16 residues. The CDR3 DNA is TGTGCCAGCAGAACGACAGGGGGCGTGCGTATTAATGAGCAGTTCTTC. Amino acids: CASRTTGGVRINEQFF. Together with reference TRBV7-2 and TRBJ2-1, the CDR3 gives the full variable domain: GAGVSQSPSNKVTEKGKDVELRCDPISGHTALYWYRQSLGQGLEFLIYFQGNSAPDKSGLPSDRFSAERTGGSVSTLTIQRTQQEDSAVYLCASRTTGGVRINEQFFGPGTRLTVL.

The chain links TRBV28 to TRBJ1-1; weak D call: TRBD1 (6 bases). This CDR3 region has 15 residues. From germline, CDR1 is MDHEN and CDR2 SYDVKM. The ends were cut back, 5 bases at V and 5 bases at J, with 18 bases in the middle. The CDR3 DNA is TGTGCCAGCAGTGGGGGCAACTTCGCGCAAACTGAAGCTTTCTTT. It is translated as CASSGGNFAQTEAFF.

This clonotype was counted between two and nine times. The V and J genes are TRBV10-3 and TRBJ2-7; D perhaps matches TRBD2 (6 bases). Looked up from germline, CDR1 is ENHRY and CDR2 is SYGVKD. This CDR3 spans 16 amino acids. The V end was cut by 8 bases, the J end by 3 bases, with 23 bases between. The CDR3 sequence is CAIQGGERSLLYEQYF. Written as DNA, the CDR3 is TGTGCCATCCAAGGAGGGGAAAGGAGTTTGCTCTACGAGCAGTACTTC.

J is TRBJ2-5 and V is TRBV20-1, with D possibly TRBD2 on 5 matching bases. The CDR3 runs 11 residues. Per germline, CDR1 DFQATT and CDR2 SNEGSKA (reference sequence). CDR3 residues: CSTKSYGEQYF. CDR3 coding DNA: TGCAGCACCAAAAGCTACGGGGAGCAGTACTTC.

The chain is built from TRBV14 and TRBJ2-5; D is uncertain. The CDR3 loop spans 16 amino acids. V lost 4 bases to trimming and J lost 2 bases, with 17 bases between them. CDR1 and CDR2 from the germline V gene are SGHDN and FVKESK. CDR3 residues: CASSPYNGVRQETQYF. In DNA form, the CDR3 reads TGTGCCAGCAGCCCATATAATGGGGTGCGACAAGAGACCCAGTACTTC.

The chain recombines TRBV20-1 with TRBJ2-1; D is uncertain. V was pared by 1 base and J by 3 bases, with 4 bases between. Germline loops: CDR1 DFQATT, CDR2 SNEGSKA (reference sequence). The CDR3 has 12 amino acids. CDR3 nucleotide sequence: TGCAGTGCTAGAGGCAACTACAATGAGCAGTTCTTC. Translated: CSARGNYNEQFF.

V usage is TRBV4-2 and J usage is TRBJ2-3; the match to TRBD2 covers 11 bases. Trimming cost V 4 bases and J 0 bases; bases outside gene matches: 15. This CDR3 is built from 20 residues. Germline V gives CDR1 LGHNA, CDR2 YNFKEQ. CDR3 sequence (DNA): TGTGCCAGCAGCCCCAGAGCCCCGGGACTAGCGGTCTCTAGCACAGATACGCAGTATTTT. Translated, it gives CASSPRAPGLAVSSTDTQYF.

There are a few counts of this clonotype. This CDR3 reads CSASRTAMNQPQHF. CDR3 in DNA: TGCAGTGCTTCCCGGACAGCAATGAATCAGCCCCAGCATTTT. This sequence joins TRBV20-1 and TRBJ1-5; D perhaps matches TRBD1 (6 bases). This CDR3 has 14 residues. CDR1 is DFQATT, CDR2 SNEGSKA, per germline (reference sequence). V was cut by 5 bases and J by 4 bases, with 15 bases left in between.

This clonotype occurred a few times. The chain employs TRBV20-1 and TRBJ2-3, with 11 bases matching TRBD2. V dropped 6 bases and J dropped 2; count of bases not matched to a gene: 10. CDR1 DFQATT and CDR2 SNEGSKA come from the germline V gene (reference sequence). CDR3 size: 16 residues. In DNA form, the CDR3 reads TGCAGTGCAACCCAGACTAGCGGGGTCCTCACAGATACGCAGTATTTT. Amino acids: CSATQTSGVLTDTQYF.